This T cell receptor beta chain was captured in a study of CD8+CD57+ T cells in acquired aplastic anemia. Study-wide background: Sorted CD4+ plus CD8+ cells gave DNA averaging roughly 3 ug.

Study outcomes and limitations: Found in both controls and patients were around 30 CD8+ CDR3 sequences. Patients and healthy controls showed no significant CD8+ Simpson's diversity difference.

Using genomic DNA as the template, TCR beta VDJ and CDR3 profiling was carried out. MiXCR, applied by TCRdb to the reads, yields one record per CDR3 protein. The data contain 200,000 to 250,000 distinct CDR3 sequences, 55% to 65% of them singletons. Patients chosen for sequencing had CD8+CD57+ cells that had expanded, as shown by flow cytometry. Patients were treatment-naive when blood was sampled. The germline V gene has CDR1 SNHLY and CDR2 FYNNEI. The CDR3 contains 14 residues. A remark on this clonotype: The antigen remains undetermined.

The sequencing input was sorted CD4+, CD8+, or CD8+CD57+ T cells (not recorded which) from PBMCs. This chain links TRBV2 with TRBJ2-5, with 7 bases that match TRBD1. Gene TRBJ2-7 matches the end of the DNA better, so the J call may be wrong. The sequence came from a human donor with aplastic anemia. The CDR3 loop is CASATRQGNNEQYF. DNA of the CDR3: TGTGCCAGCGCAACCCGACAGGGTAACAACGAGCAGTACTTC.